The 30 T cell receptor beta chains below all came from one sample that was sequenced in a study of regulatory T cells in long-lasting Graves disease. Sample time point: newly diagnosed GD, antithyroid drugs for less than 3 months. There was RNA extracted from PBMCs, and the TCR library was made from it. Arm-PCR of CDR3 regions with iRepertoire HTBI primers generated TCR beta libraries. TCRdb redid the calling of the multiplex PCR reads with MiXCR, one entry per CDR3 protein. The table has approximately 230,000 distinct CDR3 sequences, about 18% seen once. The starting material was peripheral blood mononuclear cells (PBMCs), obtained at new diagnosis, from a patient treated with antithyroid drugs. These receptors were collected from a female donor with Graves disease.

This clonotype has a handful of counts. V and J are TRBV12-5 and TRBJ2-3; D not resolved. This CDR3 has 13 amino acids. V lost 5 bases and J 5 bases, leaving 11 bases between the germline ends. Germline V gene data show CDR1 as LGHNT and CDR2 as FRNRAP. The CDR3 bases are TGTGCTAGTGGTAGGCTGTCCGGAGATACGCAGTATTTT. Amino acids: CASGRLSGDTQYF.

As regards this clonotype: This may be a read error: a much more frequent sequence differs by one nucleotide. J is TRBJ1-2 and V is TRBV28; D is undetermined. There are 14 residues in the CDR3. CDR1 MDHEN and CDR2 SYDVKM come from the germline V gene. The CDR3 DNA follows: TGTGCCAGCAGAACCCAAGGAGAACTCTATAGCTACACCTTC. Translating gives CASRTQGELYSYTF.

This clonotype came up many times. The rearrangement links TRBV20-1 to TRBJ2-7; 7 nucleotides agree with TRBD2. The CDR3 consists of 15 residues. The J segment lost 5 bases and the V segment lost 0 bases, leaving 10 bases of the junction unmatched. The germline V gene has CDR1 DFQATT and CDR2 SNEGSKA (reference sequence). CDR3 amino acids: CSAREPRGRIDEQYF. CDR3 nucleotide sequence: TGCAGTGCTAGAGAACCCCGCGGGAGAATCGACGAGCAGTACTTC.

In this sample, this clonotype turned up many times. This sequence joins TRBV5-1 and TRBJ2-1; no clear D. Trimming left V 3 bases short and J 5 bases short, with 3 bases between. The germline V gene has CDR1 SGHRS and CDR2 YFSETQ. The length of the CDR3 is 11 residues. CDR3 residues: CASSYNNEQFF. In DNA, the CDR3 is TGCGCCAGCAGCTACAACAATGAGCAGTTCTTC.

In this sample, this clonotype turned up a few times. This chain's CDR3 is CASSPETISRGWGGEKLFF. In DNA, the CDR3 is TGTGCCAGCAGCCCAGAGACAATTTCAAGAGGTTGGGGCGGTGAAAAACTGTTTTTT. The chain has TRBV6-9 and TRBJ1-4; weak D call: TRBD1 (5 bases). V gave up 6 bases and J gave up 7 bases, with 30 bases separating them. There are 19 residues in the CDR3. Looked up from germline, CDR1 is MNHGY and CDR2 is SVAAGI.

In this sample, this clonotype turned up many times. The rearrangement uses TRBV4-1 and TRBJ2-2, with 7 bases fitting TRBD1. Germline values: CDR1 MGHRA, CDR2 YSYEKL. V lost 7 bases and J lost 2; bases outside the gene matches: 4. This CDR3 contains 14 residues. As DNA, the CDR3 is TGCGCCAGCACCCGACAGGGCAACACCGGGGAGCTGTTTTTT. Translation gives CASTRQGNTGELFF.

This clonotype appeared many times. The V gene is TRBV9, the J gene TRBJ1-2; D is ambiguous. This CDR3 region has 13 residues. Germline CDR1 and CDR2: SGDLS and YYNGEE. V gave up 5 bases and J gave up 4 bases, with 12 bases separating them. CDR3 DNA sequence: TGTGCCAGCAGTTTCCAACGGATCTATGGCTACACCTTC. Protein: CASSFQRIYGYTF.

V gene TRBV6-2 or TRBV6-3 combines with J gene TRBJ2-5; possibly TRBD1 or TRBD2 for D (5 bases each). Trimming removed 8 bases at V and 2 bases at J, with 12 bases between. This CDR3 comprises 13 residues. Germline assignment: CDR1 MNHEY and CDR2 SVGEGT. CDR3 coding DNA: TGTGCCAGCGACCGGGACCTTCAAGAGACCCAGTACTTC. It specifies CASDRDLQETQYF.

The table lists this clonotype with many counts. This sequence joins TRBV24-1 and TRBJ2-1; D not resolved. The length of the CDR3 is 14 residues. The V end was cut by 6 bases, the J end by 0 bases, with 8 bases between. CDR1 is KGHDR and CDR2 is SFDVKD in the germline V gene. CDR3 DNA sequence: TGTGCCACCAGTAAACAACACTCCTACAATGAGCAGTTCTTC. Translation: CATSKQHSYNEQFF.

With respect to this clonotype: A single base is all that separates this from a far larger clone, so a read error is likely. CDR3 sequence (DNA): TGTACCAGCAGCGAGATAGCGGGCACCTACGAGCAGTACTTC. It translates to CTSSEIAGTYEQYF. The J gene is TRBJ2-7, the V gene TRBV11-3; 7 bases line up with TRBD2. CDR1 SGHNT and CDR2 YENEEA come from the germline V gene. CDR3 length: 14 residues.

The J gene is TRBJ2-3, the V gene TRBV4-1; D perhaps matches TRBD2 (7 bases). The germline V gene has CDR1 MGHRA and CDR2 YSYEKL. The V and J ends lost 0 bases and 0 bases respectively, with 10 bases between them. The length of the CDR3 is 16 residues. Here the CDR3 DNA reads TGCGCCAGCAGCCAAGATGGGGGGGCTAGCACAGATACGCAGTATTTT. This encodes CASSQDGGASTDTQYF.

Comments on this clonotype: With only one base between it and a far larger clone, this is likely a read error. This chain uses TRBV5-5 with TRBJ2-1; the D is unclear. This CDR3 has 14 residues. Germline loops: CDR1 SGHKS, CDR2 YYEKEE (reference sequence). The CDR3 DNA follows: TGTGCCAGCAGTTTAACTCGCGCCCAGTTGCCCAAGTACTTC. It yields the protein CASSLTRAQLPKYF. Complete variable domain (other parts from reference TRBV5-5 and TRBJ2-1): DAGVTQSPTHLIKTRGQQVTLRCSPISGHKSVSWYQQVLGQGPQFIFQYYEKEERGRGNFPDRFSARQFPNYSSELNVNALLLGDSALYLCASSLTRAQLPKYFGPGTRLTVL.

This clonotype occurred many times. This chain connects TRBV12-3 or TRBV12-4 to TRBJ2-5; D possibly uses TRBD1 or TRBD2 (6 bases each). Trimming left V 6 bases short and J 4 bases short, with 18 bases between. The CDR3 is 15 amino acids. In nucleotides, the CDR3 is TGTGCCAGCAGCGCAAGGGGGGCGCTTGGAGAGACCCAGTACTTC. As protein: CASSARGALGETQYF.

In this sample, this clonotype turned up many times. The chain recombines TRBV29-1 with TRBJ2-3; TRBD2 matches 7 bases. The CDR3 spans 13 residues. J lost 2 bases, V lost 4 bases, and 3 bases had no gene match. Germline CDR1 and CDR2: SQVTM and ANQGSEA. Here the CDR3 DNA reads TGCAGCGTTGTGCGGGGGTCCACAGATACGCAGTATTTT. It codes for CSVVRGSTDTQYF.

This clonotype was counted at least ten times. The CDR3 sequence: CAWMIWTGDTEAFF. As DNA, the CDR3 is TGTGCCTGGATGATCTGGACAGGGGACACTGAAGCTTTCTTT. The rearrangement joins TRBV30 to TRBJ1-1; 9 nucleotides align to TRBD1. There are 14 residues in the CDR3. The germline V gene encodes CDR1 GTSNPN and CDR2 SVGIG (reference sequence). J lost 3 bases, V lost 4 bases, and 6 bases had no gene match.

Of note for this clonotype: With a much larger clone just one base away, this may be a read error. The gene calls are TRBV7-2 and TRBJ2-5, with 9 bases identical to TRBD1. The CDR3 totals 14 residues. Germline V gene lookup returns CDR1 SGHTA and CDR2 FQGNSA. CDR3 amino acids: CASSVQGAQEAQYF. The CDR3 DNA reads TGTGCCAGCAGCGTACAGGGGGCTCAAGAGGCCCAGTACTTC.

In its sample, this clonotype was seen many times. The rearrangement joins TRBV7-6 to TRBJ1-1; D is possibly TRBD1 (5 bases). The germline V gene encodes CDR1 SGHVS and CDR2 FNYEAQ. The V and J ends lost 1 base and 7 bases respectively, with 13 bases between them. This CDR3 spans 14 amino acids. The CDR3 DNA reads as TGTGCCAGCAGCTTAGTGGCCCAGGGTGGTGAAGCTTTCTTT. Translated, it gives CASSLVAQGGEAFF. Drawing the rest from reference TRBV7-6 and TRBJ1-1, the complete variable domain is GAGVSQSPRYKVTKRGQDVALRCDPISGHVSLYWYRQALGQGPEFLTYFNYEAQQDKSGLPNDRFSAERPEGSISTLTIQRTEQRDSAMYRCASSLVAQGGEAFFGQGTRLTVV.

This clonotype occurred many times. The chain carries TRBV7-2 and TRBJ2-7, with D unclear. The germline V gene has CDR1 SGHTA and CDR2 FQGNSA. This CDR3 region has 13 residues. V lost 3 bases and J 2 bases, leaving 8 bases between the germline ends. CDR3 coding DNA: TGTGCCAGCAGCTTCATGGATACCTACGAGCAGTACTTC. Its translation is CASSFMDTYEQYF.

This clonotype was counted at least ten times. V gene TRBV19 combines with J gene TRBJ2-5, with 11 bases identical to TRBD1. The ends lost 6 bases at V and 8 bases at J; junction bases unmatched: 8. Germline assignment: CDR1 LNHDA and CDR2 SQIVND (reference sequence). CDR3 length: 14 residues. CDR3 sequence reads: CASRDRGPGATQYF. In DNA form, the CDR3 reads TGTGCCAGTAGGGACAGGGGGCCCGGGGCAACCCAGTACTTC. Variable domain in full (rest from reference TRBV19 and TRBJ2-5): DGGITQSPKYLFRKEGQNVTLSCEQNLNHDAMYWYRQDPGQGLRLIYYSQIVNDFQKGDIAEGYSVSREKKESFPLTVTSAQKNPTAFYLCASRDRGPGATQYFGPGTRLLVL.

This clonotype was seen at least ten times. This rearrangement joins TRBV7-2 to TRBJ2-3, with D tentatively TRBD2 (5 bases). Germline assignment: CDR1 SGHTA and CDR2 FQGNSA. The V end lost 2 bases, the J end lost 3 bases, and 6 bases lay between the germline ends. The CDR3 is 13 residues long. CDR3 region: CASSLPGTDTQYF. DNA of the CDR3: TGTGCCAGCAGCTTACCGGGGACAGATACGCAGTATTTT.

The table lists this clonotype with a few counts. The rearrangement links TRBV15 to TRBJ2-7, with 8 nucleotides matching TRBD2. Germline V lookup: CDR1 LNHNV, CDR2 YYDKDF (reference sequence). V shed 2 bases and J 5 bases; nucleotides not matched to a gene: 8. This CDR3 contains 15 residues. CDR3 in DNA: TGTGCCACCAGCAGACAGCGGGAGTCACCCAACGAGCAGTACTTC. Translation gives CATSRQRESPNEQYF.

The rearrangement uses TRBV2 and TRBJ2-7; D gene unclear. Germline V gene data show CDR1 as SNHLY and CDR2 as FYNNEI. Trimming stripped 8 bases from V and 2 bases from J, with 10 bases between. The length of the CDR3 is 12 residues. Here the CDR3 DNA reads TGTGCCAGCGCGAATGGTCCCTACGAGCAGTACTTC. It is translated as CASANGPYEQYF.

This clonotype has more than one count but fewer than ten. V and J are TRBV6-1 and TRBJ2-7; 7 nucleotides line up with TRBD1. CDR3 length: 13 residues. The V and J ends lost 4 bases and 6 bases, in that order; junction bases with no gene match: 6. Germline lookup yields CDR1 MNHNS and CDR2 SASEGT. This CDR3 reads CASSVPTGAEQYF. The CDR3 DNA reads as TGTGCCAGCAGTGTCCCAACAGGGGCCGAGCAGTACTTC.

This clonotype was recorded many times. V gene TRBV10-3 combines with J gene TRBJ1-2; 7 bases are a match to TRBD1. Germline CDR1 is ENHRY and CDR2 is SYGVKD. Unmatched junction bases numbered 9, after V lost 8 bases and J lost 6 bases. The CDR3 has 13 residues. The CDR3 bases are TGTGCCATCCAACTACAGGGGAGGGATGGCTACACCTTC. Its translation: CAIQLQGRDGYTF.

This clonotype appeared many times. The chain is built from TRBV19 and TRBJ1-1; D not resolved. Deletions cut 4 bases from V and 0 bases from J, with 9 bases between. This CDR3 is built from 14 residues. From germline, CDR1 is LNHDA and CDR2 SQIVND (reference sequence). The CDR3 coding sequence is TGTGCCAGTAGTACGACTCGGGTGAACACTGAAGCTTTCTTT. This codes for CASSTTRVNTEAFF.

This clonotype was observed a few times. The genes are TRBV20-1 and TRBJ1-2; possible D gene TRBD1, 6 bases. The CDR3 covers 12 residues. CDR1 is DFQATT, CDR2 SNEGSKA, per germline (reference sequence). Trimming stripped 6 bases from V and 8 bases from J, with 16 bases between. The CDR3 sequence is CSARQASVGYTF. The CDR3 DNA sequence: TGCAGTGCAAGACAGGCGTCCGTGGGCTACACCTTC.

This clonotype has at least ten counts. The V gene is TRBV28, the J gene TRBJ2-7; TRBD2 might be the D (6 bases). Between the trimmed V and J ends, which lost 4 bases and 0 bases, there was a span of 13 bases. In germline, CDR1 is MDHEN, CDR2 SYDVKM. The CDR3 has 15 amino acids. CDR3 loop: CASSSQGGRSYEQYF. CDR3 DNA: TGTGCCAGCAGTTCCCAAGGAGGGCGCTCCTACGAGCAGTACTTC.

At least ten counts were recorded for this clonotype. The genes are TRBV12-3 or TRBV12-4 and TRBJ2-7; a weak D match, TRBD1 (8 bases). This CDR3 is 14 amino acids long. V lost 6 bases and J lost 2, with 14 bases in between. CDR3: CASRTGEGAYEQYF. CDR3 nucleotides: TGTGCCAGCAGGACAGGGGAGGGGGCCTACGAGCAGTACTTC.

This clonotype was seen at least ten times. The chain joins TRBV27 to TRBJ2-1; TRBD1 might be the D (6 bases). Germline assignment: CDR1 MNHEY and CDR2 SMNVEV (reference sequence). This CDR3 comprises 15 residues. Between the trimmed V and J ends, which lost 6 bases and 2 bases, there was a span of 14 bases. CDR3 amino acids: CASSPDSSTYNEQFF. The DNA of the CDR3 is TGTGCCAGCAGCCCGGACAGCTCCACCTACAATGAGCAGTTCTTC.

This clonotype was observed at least ten times. The genes are TRBV5-1 and TRBJ2-1, with 8 bases aligning to TRBD2. Germline assignment: CDR1 SGHRS and CDR2 YFSETQ. The CDR3 sequence is 17 residues long. V was clipped by 2 bases and J by 6 bases; unmatched bases: 13. CDR3 protein: CASSFDGAGRVSNEQFF. In nucleotides, the CDR3 is TGCGCCAGCAGCTTTGACGGTGCCGGGAGGGTGTCCAATGAGCAGTTCTTC.